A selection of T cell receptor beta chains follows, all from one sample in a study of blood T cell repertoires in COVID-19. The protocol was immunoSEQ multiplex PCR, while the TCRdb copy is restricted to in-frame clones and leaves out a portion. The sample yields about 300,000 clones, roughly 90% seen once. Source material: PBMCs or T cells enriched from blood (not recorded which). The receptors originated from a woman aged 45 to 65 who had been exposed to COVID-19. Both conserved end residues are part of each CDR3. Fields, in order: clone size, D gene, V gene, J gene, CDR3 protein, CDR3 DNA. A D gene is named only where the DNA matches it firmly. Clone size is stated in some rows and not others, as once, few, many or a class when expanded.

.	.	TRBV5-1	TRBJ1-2	CASSREGSNYGYTF	TGCGCCAGCAGCCGGGAGGGATCTAACTATGGCTACACCTTC
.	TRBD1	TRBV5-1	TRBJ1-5	CASSPKTGEEPQHF	TGCGCCAGCAGCCCAAAGACAGGGGAAGAGCCCCAGCATTTT
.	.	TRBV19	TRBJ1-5	CASSIAQSNQPQHF	TGTGCCAGTAGTATTGCACAGAGCAATCAGCCCCAGCATTTT
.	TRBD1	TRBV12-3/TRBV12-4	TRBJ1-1	CASSLRQGREAFF	TGTGCCAGCAGTCTTAGACAGGGACGAGAAGCTTTCTTT
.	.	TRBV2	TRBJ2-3	CASNLGASTDTQYF	TGTGCCAGCAATTTGGGAGCTAGCACAGATACGCAGTATTTT
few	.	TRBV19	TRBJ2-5	CASSMGETQYF	TGTGCCAGTAGTATGGGCGAGACCCAGTACTTC
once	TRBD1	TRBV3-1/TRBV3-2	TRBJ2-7	CASSQGQGGEQYF	TGTGCCAGCAGCCAAGGACAGGGGGGCGAGCAGTACTTC
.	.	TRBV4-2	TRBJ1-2	CASSQGPLNYGYTF	TGTGCCAGCAGCCAGGGCCCTCTTAACTATGGCTACACCTTC
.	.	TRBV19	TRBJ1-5	CASSNSYSYSNQPQHF	TGTGCCAGTAGTAACAGCTACTCCTATAGCAATCAGCCCCAGCATTTT
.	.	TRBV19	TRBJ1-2	CASHRTENTYGYTF	TGTGCCAGCCATAGGACAGAGAACACCTATGGCTACACCTTC
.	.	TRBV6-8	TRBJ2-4	CASVTVGAKNIQYF	TGTGCCAGCGTTACAGTCGGAGCCAAAAACATTCAGTACTTC
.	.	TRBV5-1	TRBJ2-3	CASRPTGHHTDTQYF	TGCGCCAGCAGACCTACGGGACACCACACAGATACGCAGTATTTT
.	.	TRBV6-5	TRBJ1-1	CASRGQPNTEAFF	TGTGCCAGCCGCGGACAGCCGAACACTGAAGCTTTCTTT
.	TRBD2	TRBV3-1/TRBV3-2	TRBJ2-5	CASSQGGGGETQYF	TGTGCCAGCAGCCAAGGCGGGGGGGGAGAGACCCAGTACTTC
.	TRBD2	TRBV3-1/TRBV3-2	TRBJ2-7	CASSHSVIAGGTYEQYF	TGTGCCAGCAGCCATAGCGTCATAGCGGGGGGTACCTACGAGCAGTACTTC
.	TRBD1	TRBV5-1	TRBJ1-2	CASSRDSNYGYTF	TGCGCCAGCAGCCGGGACAGCAACTATGGCTACACCTTC
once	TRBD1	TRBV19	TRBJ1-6	CASSPGQGPGSPLHF	TGTGCCAGTAGTCCAGGACAGGGGCCAGGATCACCCCTCCACTTT
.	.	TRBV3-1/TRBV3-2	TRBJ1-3	CASSQGGSSGNTIYF	TGTGCCAGCAGCCAAGGCGGTTCCTCTGGAAACACCATATATTTT
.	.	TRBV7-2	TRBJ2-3	CASSLGPGGLDTQYF	TGTGCCAGCAGCTTGGGGCCGGGTGGCCTAGATACGCAGTATTTT
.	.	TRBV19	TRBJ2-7	CASSLGANLIDLSYEQYF	TGTGCCAGTAGTTTAGGGGCCAACCTCATTGACCTCTCCTACGAGCAGTACTTC
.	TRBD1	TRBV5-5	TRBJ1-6	CASSARGRSDSPLHF	TGTGCCAGCAGCGCCAGGGGGCGCAGTGATTCACCCCTCCACTTT
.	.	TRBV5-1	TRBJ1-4	CASSFEGRGEKLFF	TGCGCCAGCAGCTTCGAGGGCCGAGGTGAAAAACTGTTTTTT
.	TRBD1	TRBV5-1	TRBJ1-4	CASIDRGGPNEKLFF	TGCGCCAGCATCGACAGGGGGGGTCCCAATGAAAAACTGTTTTTT
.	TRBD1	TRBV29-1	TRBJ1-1	CSVDRGRDTEAFF	TGCAGCGTTGACAGGGGGCGTGATACTGAAGCTTTCTTT
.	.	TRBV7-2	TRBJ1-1	CASSPQDGRGTEAFF	TGTGCCAGCAGCCCTCAGGATGGACGGGGCACTGAAGCTTTCTTT
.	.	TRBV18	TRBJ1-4	CASSPPQGTVEKLFF	TGTGCCAGCTCACCACCGCAGGGTACCGTCGAAAAACTGTTTTTT
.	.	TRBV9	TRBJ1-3	CASSVEAPSSGNTIYF	TGTGCCAGCAGCGTAGAAGCCCCGTCCTCTGGAAACACCATATATTTT
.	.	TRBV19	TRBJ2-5	CASSIDAAGGKTQYF	TGTGCCAGTAGTATAGATGCAGCAGGGGGGAAGACCCAGTACTTC
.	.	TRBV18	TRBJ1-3	CASSPASTRGSGNTIYF	TGTGCCAGCTCACCAGCCTCAACCAGGGGATCTGGAAACACCATATATTTT
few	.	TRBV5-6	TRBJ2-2	CASSTAGLRNTGELFF	TGTGCCAGCAGCACCGCCGGGTTACGGAACACCGGGGAGCTGTTTTTT
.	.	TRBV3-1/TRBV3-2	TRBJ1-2	CASSQVGRSIYGYTF	TGTGCCAGCAGCCAAGTAGGAAGGAGCATCTATGGCTACACCTTC
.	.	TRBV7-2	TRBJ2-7	CASSPTNTGLEQYF	TGTGCCAGCAGCCCAACTAACACAGGGCTCGAGCAGTACTTC
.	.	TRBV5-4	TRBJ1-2	CASSLDSYYGYTF	TGTGCCAGCAGCCTGGACAGCTACTATGGCTACACCTTC
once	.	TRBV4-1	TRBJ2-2	CASSQDRRGTGELFF	TGCGCCAGCAGCCAAGATAGGCGAGGCACCGGGGAGCTGTTTTTT
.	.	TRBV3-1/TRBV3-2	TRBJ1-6	CASRPIGGFDNSPLHF	TGTGCCAGCAGACCCATCGGGGGTTTCGATAATTCACCCCTCCACTTT
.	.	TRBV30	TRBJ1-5	CAWRRQTGPQHF	TGTGCCTGGAGAAGACAGACAGGGCCCCAGCATTTT
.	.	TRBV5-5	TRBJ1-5	CASSLVGEGSSNQPQHF	TGTGCCAGCAGCTTGGTCGGGGAGGGGTCGAGCAATCAGCCCCAGCATTTT
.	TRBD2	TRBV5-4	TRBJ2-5	CASSNQWASGGAGETQYF	TGTGCCAGCAGCAACCAATGGGCTAGCGGGGGGGCCGGGGAGACCCAGTACTTC
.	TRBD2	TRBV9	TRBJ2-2	CASSVAGGGETGELFF	TGTGCCAGCAGCGTAGCTGGCGGGGGGGAGACCGGGGAGCTGTTTTTT
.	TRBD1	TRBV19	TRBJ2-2	CASSLSGGFYTGELFF	TGTGCCAGTAGTTTATCAGGGGGCTTTTACACCGGGGAGCTGTTTTTT
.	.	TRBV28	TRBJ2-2	CASSYRLNTGELFF	TGTGCCAGCAGTTATAGACTCAACACCGGGGAGCTGTTTTTT
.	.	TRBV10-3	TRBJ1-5	CAISEGRRAGDSNQPQHF	TGTGCCATCAGTGAGGGGAGGAGGGCAGGCGATAGCAATCAGCCCCAGCATTTT
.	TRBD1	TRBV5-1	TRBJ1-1	CASSVDRGQSTEAFF	TGCGCCAGCAGCGTAGACAGGGGGCAAAGCACTGAAGCTTTCTTT
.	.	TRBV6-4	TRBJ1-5	CASSVWAGQPQHF	TGTGCCAGCAGTGTGTGGGCGGGTCAGCCCCAGCATTTT
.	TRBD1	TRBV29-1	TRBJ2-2	CSVRQGPGELFF	TGCAGCGTTCGACAGGGTCCCGGGGAGCTGTTTTTT
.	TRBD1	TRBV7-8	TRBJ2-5	CASSLQGARETQYF	TGTGCCAGCAGCTTACAGGGGGCTAGGGAGACCCAGTACTTC
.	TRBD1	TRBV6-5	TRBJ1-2	CASSSRDRGYGYTF	TGTGCCAGCAGTTCCCGGGACAGGGGCTATGGCTACACCTTC
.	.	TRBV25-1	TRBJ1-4	CASRNSRAPNEKLFF	TGTGCCAGCAGGAACTCCAGGGCGCCTAATGAAAAACTGTTTTTT
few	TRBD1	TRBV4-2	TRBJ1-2	CASSLRTGAGDGYTF	TGTGCCAGCAGCCTAAGGACAGGGGCCGGAGATGGCTACACCTTC
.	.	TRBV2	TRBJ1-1	CASSLGTTNTEAFF	TGTGCCAGCAGTTTAGGGACAACGAACACTGAAGCTTTCTTT
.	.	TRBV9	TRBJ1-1	CASSNIGTLNTEAFF	TGTGCCAGCAGCAACATAGGGACACTGAACACTGAAGCTTTCTTT
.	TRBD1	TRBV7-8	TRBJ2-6	CASSLGRGTGGHSGANVLTF	TGTGCCAGCAGCTTAGGAAGAGGGACAGGGGGCCACTCTGGGGCCAACGTCCTGACTTTC
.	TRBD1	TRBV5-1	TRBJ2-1	CASSDRGYNEQFF	TGCGCCAGCAGTGACAGGGGGTACAATGAGCAGTTCTTC
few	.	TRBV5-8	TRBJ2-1	CAARVWGKSSNEQFF	TGTGCCGCCCGAGTTTGGGGCAAGTCATCCAATGAGCAGTTCTTC
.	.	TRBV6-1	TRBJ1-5	CASSEVGAGQPQHF	TGTGCCAGCAGTGAAGTTGGGGCGGGGCAGCCCCAGCATTTT